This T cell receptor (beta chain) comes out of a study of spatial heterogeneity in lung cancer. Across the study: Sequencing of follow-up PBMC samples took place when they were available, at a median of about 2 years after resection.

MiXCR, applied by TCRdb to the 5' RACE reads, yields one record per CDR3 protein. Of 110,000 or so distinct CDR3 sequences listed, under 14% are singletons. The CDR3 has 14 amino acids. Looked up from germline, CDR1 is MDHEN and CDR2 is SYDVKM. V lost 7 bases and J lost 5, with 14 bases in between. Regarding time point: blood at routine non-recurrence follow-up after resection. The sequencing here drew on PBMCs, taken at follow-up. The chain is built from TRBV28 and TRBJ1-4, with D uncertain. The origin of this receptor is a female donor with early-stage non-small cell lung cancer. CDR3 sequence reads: CASKNGSPNEKLFF. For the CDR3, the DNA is TGTGCCAGCAAGAACGGGTCCCCGAATGAAAAACTGTTTTTT.